This T cell receptor (beta chain) originates from a study of T cell changes during pregnancy in multiple sclerosis. V was clipped by 1 base and J by 3 bases, with 4 bases between them. This CDR3 spans 13 amino acids. CDR1 is SGHVS and CDR2 is FQNEAQ in the germline V gene. Profiled with immunoSEQ multiplex PCR; TCRdb holds only in-frame clones, not every one. The data show about 76,000 clones, 93% seen once. Sequenced material: peripheral blood, taken in the second trimester of pregnancy. This sequence was found in a female donor with multiple sclerosis, enrolled in a pregnancy study. This sequence joins TRBV7-8 and TRBJ1-3, with D unclear. DNA for the CDR3: TGTGCCAGCAGCTTAGTCGGTGGAAACACCATATATTTT. Translated, it gives CASSLVGGNTIYF.